This T cell receptor beta chain comes out of a study of T-cell reconstitution after alpha-beta-depleted transplantation in children. Study results and caveats: Certain patients had high TCRbeta diversity at day 60, and it came from recipient T cells and thymic progenitors that survived. Reportedly, only several hundred clones from non-depleted graft cells drove alpha-beta T-cell counts at about two months. Fresh T-cell production supplied most of the T-cell counts and diversity seen one year after transplant.

Many counts were recorded for this clonotype. The antigen is undetermined. CDR1 and CDR2 (germline): MDHEN, SYDVKM. This CDR3 contains 15 residues. V was shortened by 3 bases and J by 3 bases, with 12 bases between the two germline ends. Using unique molecular identifiers, the investigators prepared the TCRbeta library. TCRdb re-called the PCR reads through MiXCR, storing one row per CDR3 protein. Among roughly 350,000 distinct CDR3 sequences listed, under 20% were seen once. The chain carries TRBV28 and TRBJ2-1; a weak D match, TRBD2 (6 bases). Source: PBMCs, mostly from graft donor cells, taken 360 days after TCRalphabeta/CD19-depleted stem cell transplant. The receptor was derived from a male patient under 10 years old who had a stem cell transplant for acute lymphoblastic leukemia, so the T cells may come from the graft donor. CDR3 in DNA: TGTGCCAGCAGTTTCCCGGAGGGAGGCTACAATGAGCAGTTCTTC. Residues: CASSFPEGGYNEQFF.